Sequencing of this T cell receptor beta chain was carried out in a study of cytomegalovirus exposure and HLA in healthy donors. This clone showed up just once. Its antigen remains unknown. Primers: 60 Vbeta forward and 13 Jbeta reverse. Measured with immunoSEQ multiplex PCR; TCRdb has only the in-frame clones, and not every one. The data hold about 110,000 clones, with approximately 78% observed a single time. Study results and caveats: Judged likely to be a sequencing artifact was a cluster of highly shared sequence variants. Associated with HLA alleles at 0.05 false discovery rate in a later analysis were 15,000 to 20,000 TCR beta sequences.

This CDR3 is 13 amino acids long. Germline CDR1 is LGHNA and CDR2 is YSLEER. V lost 5 bases and J lost 7, with 14 bases in between. The rearrangement uses TRBV4-3 and TRBJ1-2; perhaps TRBD1 as D (6 bases). The source material was PBMCs. The clonotype was recovered from a woman between 25 and 40 years old in good health and CMV-seronegative. The CDR3 spells CASSYRERSGYTF. The CDR3 DNA reads as TGCGCCAGCAGCTACAGGGAGAGAAGTGGCTACACCTTC.